This T cell receptor (beta chain) is from a study of response to subunit inactivated influenza vaccine. TCRdb reprocessed the RT-PCR reads with MiXCR, giving one entry per CDR3 protein. The table includes 650,000 to 800,000 distinct CDR3 sequences, around 14% detected once. As regards this clonotype: The antigen remains undetermined.

General study findings and limits: The authors suggested that every seasonal influenza vaccination recruits few new T cells.

The CDR3 has 16 residues. The J segment lost 2 bases and the V segment lost 5 bases, leaving 11 bases of the junction unmatched. Germline CDR1 and CDR2: SGHTA and FQGNSA. This receptor was obtained from a man between 45 and 60 years old who received an inactivated influenza vaccine. The source was PBMCs from blood, collected approximately 15 days before vaccination. This chain joins TRBV7-2 and TRBJ2-7, with TRBD1 matching 8 bases. The CDR3 nucleotides read TGTGCCAGCAGCCAGGGGGCGGCGGGGCAAACCTACGAGCAGTACTTC. Its protein product is CASSQGAAGQTYEQYF. The variable domain in full, completed from reference TRBV7-2 and TRBJ2-7, reads GAGVSQSPSNKVTEKGKDVELRCDPISGHTALYWYRQSLGQGLEFLIYFQGNSAPDKSGLPSDRFSAERTGGSVSTLTIQRTQQEDSAVYLCASSQGAAGQTYEQYFGPGTRLTVT.